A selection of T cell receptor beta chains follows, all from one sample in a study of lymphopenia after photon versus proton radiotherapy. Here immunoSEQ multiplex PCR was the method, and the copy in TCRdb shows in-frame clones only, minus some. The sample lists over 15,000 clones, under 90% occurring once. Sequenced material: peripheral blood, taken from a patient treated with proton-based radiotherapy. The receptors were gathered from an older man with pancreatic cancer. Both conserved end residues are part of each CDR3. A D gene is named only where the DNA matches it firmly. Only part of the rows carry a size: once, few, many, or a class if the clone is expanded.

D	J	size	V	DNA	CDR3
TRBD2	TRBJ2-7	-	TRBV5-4	TGTGCCAGCAGCCAAGACGGAGCGGGAGGATTAGGGGAGCAGTACTTC	CASSQDGAGGLGEQYF
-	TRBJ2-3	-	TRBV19	TGTGCCAGTAGCCTTGGGACCAGGGATACGCAGTATTTT	CASSLGTRDTQYF
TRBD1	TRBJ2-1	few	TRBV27	TGTGCCAGCCCTGGGACAGGGCCCTACAATGAGCAGTTCTTC	CASPGTGPYNEQFF
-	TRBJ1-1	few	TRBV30	TGTGCCTGGAGACAGGGATCTTTGAACACTGAAGCTTTCTTT	CAWRQGSLNTEAFF
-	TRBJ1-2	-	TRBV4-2	TGTGCCAGCAGCCAAGATACGGGGCAGGTCTCCGGCTACACCTTC	CASSQDTGQVSGYTF
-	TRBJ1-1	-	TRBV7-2	TGTGCCAGCAGCTTAGTTGGGGGGATGAACACTGAAGCTTTCTTT	CASSLVGGMNTEAFF
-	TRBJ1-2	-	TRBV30	TGTGCCTGGACCTCTCCCCAGGGGCGGATTGCTGGCTACACCTTC	CAWTSPQGRIAGYTF
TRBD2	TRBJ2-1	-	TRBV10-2	TGCGCCAGCAGCCCCGGGACTAGCGGGGGGGGCCGGATGAATGAGCAGTTCTTC	CASSPGTSGGGRMNEQFF
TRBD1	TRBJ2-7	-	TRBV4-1	TGCGCCAGCAGCCTGGGACAGGGCTTCGACGAGCAGTACTTC	CASSLGQGFDEQYF
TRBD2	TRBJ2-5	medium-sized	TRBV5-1	TGCGCCAGCAGCATGGGACTAGCGGGGGCCTCAGGGGAGACCCAGTACTTC	CASSMGLAGASGETQYF
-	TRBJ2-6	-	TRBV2	TGTGCCAGCGGGGTCTGGGCCAACGTCCTGACTTTC	CASGVWANVLTF
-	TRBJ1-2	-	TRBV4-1	TGCGCCAGCAGCCAAGATCCCGAGTCCTATGGCTACACCTTC	CASSQDPESYGYTF
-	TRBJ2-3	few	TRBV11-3	TGTGCCAGCAGCTTAGATGCCGGGATGAGCACAGATACGCAGTATTTT	CASSLDAGMSTDTQYF
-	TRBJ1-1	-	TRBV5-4	TGTGCCAGCAGCATTACAAGGGGGGAGGGCACTGAAGCTTTCTTT	CASSITRGEGTEAFF
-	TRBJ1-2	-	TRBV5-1	TGCGCCAGCAGCCCGGACCGGGACCCAAGCGTGGTTGGCTACACCTTC	CASSPDRDPSVVGYTF
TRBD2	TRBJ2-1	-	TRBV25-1	TGTGCCATCGACACGGGGGGAACCGAGCAGTTCTTC	CAIDTGGTEQFF
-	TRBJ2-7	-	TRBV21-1	TGTGCCAGCAGCAAAGTAAAAGGACTAGCGGGAGTCTACGAGCAGTACTTC	CASSKVKGLAGVYEQYF
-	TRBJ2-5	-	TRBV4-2	TGTGCCAGCAGCCAAGGCAGAGAAGAGACCCAGTACTTC	CASSQGREETQYF
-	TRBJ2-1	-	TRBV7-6	TGTGCCAGCAGCTTGGGGGCGTCCTACAATGAGCAGTTCTTC	CASSLGASYNEQFF
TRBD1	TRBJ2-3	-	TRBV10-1	TGCGCCAGCAGTGAGTCTGTGACAGGGGGAACAGATACGCAGTATTTT	CASSESVTGGTDTQYF
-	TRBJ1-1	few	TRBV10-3	TGTGCCATCAGTGATTCCGGGACGGATAACACTGAAGCTTTCTTT	CAISDSGTDNTEAFF
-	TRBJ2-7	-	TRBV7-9	TGTGCCAGCACTTACCCCCGGGGTCTCGGCTACGAGCAGTACTTC	CASTYPRGLGYEQYF
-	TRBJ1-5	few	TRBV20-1	TGCAGTGCTCCTATTTCATGGACCCAGCATTTT	CSAPISWTQHF
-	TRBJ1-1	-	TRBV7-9	TGTGCCAGCAGCTTAGCAGGGAACACTGAAGCTTTCTTT	CASSLAGNTEAFF
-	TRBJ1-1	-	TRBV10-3	TGTGCCATCAGTGAGTCGGGCAGGCAACGGGAAGCTTTCTTT	CAISESGRQREAFF
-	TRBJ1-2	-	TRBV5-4	TGTGCCAGCAGCTTGGATCCCGGGGCAAGCAACTATGGCTACACCTTC	CASSLDPGASNYGYTF
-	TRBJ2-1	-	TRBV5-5	TGTGCCAGCAGCTTAATAGCCCTACAGGCCAATGAGCAGTTCTTC	CASSLIALQANEQFF
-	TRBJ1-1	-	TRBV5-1	TGCGCCAGCAGCTTTTTTAAGGGAGGGGAGACTGAAGCTTTCTTT	CASSFFKGGETEAFF
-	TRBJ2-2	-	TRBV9	TGTGCCAGCAGCGTAGCCGAGGCGGGCGGCACCGGGGAGCTGTTTTTT	CASSVAEAGGTGELFF
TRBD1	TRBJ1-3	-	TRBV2	TGTGCCAGCACGACAGGGGGGAACTCTGGAAACACCATATATTTT	CASTTGGNSGNTIYF
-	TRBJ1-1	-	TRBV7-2	TGTGCCAGCAGCGGGGGCGGGGGAGAGGGCACTGAAGCTTTCTTT	CASSGGGGEGTEAFF
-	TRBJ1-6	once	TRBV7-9	TGTGCCAGCAGCTTACTGGGTTCACCCCTCCACTTT	CASSLLGSPLHF
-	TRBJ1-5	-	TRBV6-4	TGTGCCAGCAGTGACCATGGGGGTGGACAGCCCCAGCATTTT	CASSDHGGGQPQHF
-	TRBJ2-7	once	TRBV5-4	TGTGCCAGCAGCTTGTTCTGCGAGCAGTACTTC	CASSLFCEQYF
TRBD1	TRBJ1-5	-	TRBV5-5	TGTGCCAGCAGCCTGGACAGGTCCAATCAGCCCCAGCATTTT	CASSLDRSNQPQHF
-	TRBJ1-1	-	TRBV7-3	TGTGCCAGCAGAAGTTCGGTGGATACTGAAGCTTTCTTT	CASRSSVDTEAFF
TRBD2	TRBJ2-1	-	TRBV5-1	TGCGCCAGCAGTCCCAATAGCGGGGGGGCTAACAATGAGCAGTTCTTC	CASSPNSGGANNEQFF